These 17 T cell receptor beta chains originate from one sample sequenced in a study of cytomegalovirus exposure and HLA in healthy donors. PCR was performed using 60 Vbeta and 13 Jbeta primers. Clones were read by immunoSEQ multiplex PCR, and TCRdb kept only the in-frame ones, dropping some. The sample consists of around 170,000 clones, approximately 84% of them appearing once. Sequences were obtained from PBMCs. The receptors stem from a boy aged 2 to 9 in good health and CMV-seronegative.

The chain links TRBV5-6 to TRBJ2-1, with 9 bases fitting TRBD1. Germline lookup yields CDR1 SGHDT and CDR2 YYEEEE. Trimming at V came to 1 base and at J to 6 bases, leaving 8 bases not matched to a gene. This CDR3 spans 16 amino acids. The CDR3 nucleotides are TGTGCCAGCAGCTTGATCGTGTACAGGGGGCGCAATGAGCAGTTCTTC. This encodes CASSLIVYRGRNEQFF.

The chain carries TRBV5-6 and TRBJ1-4, with 9 bases fitting TRBD1. Germline V lookup: CDR1 SGHDT, CDR2 YYEEEE. Losses at the gene ends were 2 bases for V and 8 bases for J; bases not matched to a gene: 4. This CDR3 is built from 14 residues. CDR3 protein: CASSFGTGNEKLFF. The CDR3, as DNA: TGTGCCAGCAGCTTCGGGACAGGGAACGAAAAACTGTTTTTT. The whole variable domain, filled in from reference TRBV5-6 and TRBJ1-4, reads DAGVTQSPTHLIKTRGQQVTLRCSPKSGHDTVSWYQQALGQGPQFIFQYYEEEERQRGNFPDRFSGHQFPNYSSELNVNALLLGDSALYLCASSFGTGNEKLFFGSGTQLSVL.

The chain combines TRBV6-4 with TRBJ1-2; D is unclear. The CDR3 covers 13 residues. Per germline, CDR1 MRHNA and CDR2 SNTAGT. V was clipped by 3 bases and J by 6 bases, with 11 bases between them. CDR3 loop: CASSDERLNGYTF. The CDR3 region has the DNA TGTGCCAGCAGTGATGAGAGATTAAATGGCTACACCTTC.

The chain combines TRBV27 with TRBJ2-7; D might be TRBD2 (6 bases). Trimming removed 3 bases from V and 5 bases from J, with 11 bases in between. Germline CDR1 and CDR2: MNHEY and SMNVEV (reference sequence). The CDR3 runs 13 residues. The CDR3 sequence is CASSFPGVNEQYF. The CDR3 region has the DNA TGTGCCAGCAGTTTCCCGGGGGTAAACGAGCAGTACTTC.

The sample holds one count of this clone. The rearrangement links TRBV19 to TRBJ2-7, with 9 bases matching TRBD1. In germline, CDR1 is LNHDA, CDR2 SQIVND (reference sequence). The CDR3 totals 13 residues. V shed 4 bases, J shed 5 bases, and the junction held 3 bases outside the gene matches. For the CDR3, the DNA is TGTGCCAGTAGTAGGGACAGGGACCACGAGCAGTACTTC. Encoded protein: CASSRDRDHEQYF.

The chain couples TRBV2 to TRBJ2-1; 12 positions agree with TRBD2. CDR1 SNHLY and CDR2 FYNNEI come from the germline V gene. V lost 4 bases to trimming and J lost 0 bases; unmatched junction nucleotides: 13. The CDR3 sequence is 20 residues long. The CDR3: CASSADGTSGFPSSYNEQFF. The CDR3 bases are TGTGCCAGCAGTGCCGACGGGACTAGCGGGTTCCCGAGCTCCTACAATGAGCAGTTCTTC. Full variable domain (missing parts from reference TRBV2 and TRBJ2-1): EPEVTQTPSHQVTQMGQEVILRCVPISNHLYFYWYRQILGQKVEFLVSFYNNEISEKSEIFDDQFSVERPDGSNFTLKIRSTKLEDSAMYFCASSADGTSGFPSSYNEQFFGPGTRLTVL.

This clone was seen a handful of times. This rearrangement joins TRBV10-2 to TRBJ1-1, with D perhaps TRBD1 (6 bases). Per the germline V gene, CDR1 is WSHSY and CDR2 is SAAADI. Between the trimmed V and J ends, which lost 8 bases and 3 bases, there was a span of 16 bases. CDR3 length: 14 amino acids. CDR3 coding DNA: TGCGCCAGCGAGGACAGTGGAGGCTACACTGAAGCTTTCTTT. Amino acid sequence: CASEDSGGYTEAFF.

The genes are TRBV5-1 and TRBJ2-5; TRBD1 matches at 7 bases. Germline V lookup: CDR1 SGHRS, CDR2 YFSETQ. Trimming cost V 4 bases and J 7 bases; bases outside gene matches: 10. The CDR3 totals 14 residues. CDR3 sequence: CASSTWTDRVTQYF. In nucleotides, the CDR3 is TGCGCCAGCAGCACATGGACCGACAGGGTGACCCAGTACTTC.

The count of this clone is one. The chain has TRBV27 and TRBJ2-7; D is perhaps TRBD1 (6 bases). The CDR3 length is 13 residues. The V gene's germline CDR1 is MNHEY and CDR2 SMNVEV (reference sequence). V was pared by 5 bases and J by 2 bases, with 10 bases between. In nucleotides, the CDR3 is TGTGCCAGCAGTCTCCGACAGGCCTACGAGCAGTACTTC. This codes for CASSLRQAYEQYF.

The chain combines TRBV6-5 with TRBJ2-1, with 12 bases matching TRBD2. The length of the CDR3 is 14 residues. Per germline, CDR1 MNHEY and CDR2 SVGAGI. The trim removed 6 bases at V and 8 bases at J, leaving 5 bases unmatched. In nucleotides, the CDR3 is TGTGCCAGCAGAGGACTAGCGGGAATCGATGAGCAGTTCTTC. This encodes CASRGLAGIDEQFF.

In its sample, this clone was seen a few times. The V gene is TRBV18, the J gene TRBJ1-1, with D unresolved. Germline V lookup: CDR1 KGHSH, CDR2 LQKENI. With 2 bases removed from V and 11 bases from J, the gap between germline ends came to 9 bases. The CDR3 loop spans 11 amino acids. CDR3 loop: CASSPGRVAFF. In DNA form, the CDR3 reads TGTGCCAGCTCACCAGGGAGGGTGGCTTTCTTT.

This clone was counted a few times. The CDR3 bases are TGTGCCAGCAGCCCACCCACAGGGGGCAATCAGCCCCAGCATTTT. It translates to CASSPPTGGNQPQHF. The rearrangement uses TRBV6-1 and TRBJ1-5, with 7 bases matching TRBD1. The CDR3 totals 15 residues. Germline loops: CDR1 MNHNS, CDR2 SASEGT. Germline trimming cut 6 bases from V and 2 bases from J; bases unmatched to any gene: 7.

The chain links TRBV5-1 to TRBJ2-7; 7 bases match TRBD1. Germline loops: CDR1 SGHRS, CDR2 YFSETQ. J lost 5 bases, V lost 0 bases, and 5 bases had no gene match. The CDR3 consists of 14 residues. The CDR3 sequence: CASSLGQGSNEQYF. CDR3 DNA: TGCGCCAGCAGCTTGGGACAGGGTTCCAACGAGCAGTACTTC.

This sequence joins TRBV5-1 and TRBJ1-2; no definite D call. The CDR3 runs to 14 residues. Germline V gene data show CDR1 as SGHRS and CDR2 as YFSETQ. Trimming left V 0 bases short and J 6 bases short, with 12 bases between. The CDR3 bases are TGCGCCAGCAGCTTGGCCGGAGGTTTGGATGGCTACACCTTC. It yields the protein CASSLAGGLDGYTF.

This clone was detected once. The rearrangement joins TRBV5-4 to TRBJ2-2; D gene unclear. CDR1 is SGHNT and CDR2 is YYREEE in the germline V gene (reference sequence). The CDR3 is 17 amino acids. The ends were cut back, 4 bases at V and 6 bases at J, with 22 bases in the middle. The CDR3 spells CASSPGLDPTNPGELFF. As DNA, the CDR3 is TGTGCCAGCAGCCCCGGCCTAGATCCTACAAATCCCGGGGAGCTGTTTTTT. The full variable domain, in which reference TRBV5-4 and TRBJ2-2 provide the parts outside the CDR3, is ETGVTQSPTHLIKTRGQQVTLRCSSQSGHNTVSWYQQALGQGPQFIFQYYREEENGRGNFPPRFSGLQFPNYSSELNVNALELDDSALYLCASSPGLDPTNPGELFFGEGSRLTVL.

The V and J genes are TRBV7-9 and TRBJ1-1; 8 bases are shared with TRBD1. The V and J ends lost 5 bases and 7 bases, in that order; junction bases with no gene match: 12. The germline V gene has CDR1 SEHNR and CDR2 FQNEAQ (reference sequence). CDR3 length: 15 amino acids. CDR3 DNA sequence: TGTGCCAGCAGCATGGACAGGGTATACTTAATTGAAGCTTTCTTT. This translates into CASSMDRVYLIEAFF.

V is TRBV11-3 and J is TRBJ2-7; 7 bases are a match to TRBD2. V shed 1 base and J 2 bases; nucleotides not matched to a gene: 2. CDR1 and CDR2 (germline): SGHNT, YENEEA. The CDR3 runs 14 residues. The CDR3 sequence is CASSLGGTTYEQYF. The CDR3 DNA reads as TGTGCCAGCAGCTTAGGCGGGACTACCTACGAGCAGTACTTC.